This T cell receptor (beta chain) appears in the sequencing data of a study of blood T cell repertoires in COVID-19. On the study more broadly: From the United States, Italy and Spain came samples of acute and convalescent COVID-19. Sources were T cells, B-cell-depleted T cells, or PBMCs; the material itself was cDNA or gDNA.

The CDR3 is 15 amino acids. Trimming removed 3 bases at V and 2 bases at J, with 13 bases between. Per germline, CDR1 KGHSH and CDR2 LQKENI. Under the authors' procedure: The authors estimated nucleated cell counts from reference gene primer amplification. The assay was immunoSEQ multiplex PCR, and TCRdb's table has in-frame clones only and misses some. V, J and clone size reflect that table, while D and trimming were determined from the DNA. The sample includes 120,000 or so clones, around 83% seen only once; the top ten take about 6.3%. The source of this sequence is a man older than 75 with active or convalescent COVID-19. The chain combines TRBV18 with TRBJ2-5; D is perhaps TRBD1 (5 bases). Specimen: peripheral blood. The CDR3 loop reads CASSPPARTQETQYF. The CDR3 nucleotides are TGTGCCAGCTCACCTCCGGCCAGGACACAAGAGACCCAGTACTTC.